This TCR beta chain was recorded in a study of cytomegalovirus exposure and HLA in healthy donors. Study summary: Of the donors genotyped, several hundred in all, about 80% fell in the Caucasian-associated ancestry cluster.

In the PCR, 60 Vbeta and 13 Jbeta primers were used. Clones were read by immunoSEQ multiplex PCR, and TCRdb kept only the in-frame ones, dropping some. Of 150,000 to 200,000 clones listed, 80% are singletons. CDR1 and CDR2 (germline): KGHSH, LQKENI. The V segment lost 4 bases and the J segment 5 bases; nucleotides outside the gene matches: 4. The CDR3 covers 13 residues. The specimen was PBMCs. The clonotype comes from a woman aged 40 to 55 in good health and CMV-seronegative. The V gene is TRBV18, the J gene TRBJ1-2; the match to TRBD1 covers 7 bases. CDR3 DNA sequence: TGTGCCAGCTCACAAGGGACAGAATATGGCTACACCTTC. Its translation is CASSQGTEYGYTF.